The 20 T cell receptor beta chains below come from one sample, sequenced in a study of cytomegalovirus exposure and HLA in healthy donors. The primer mix had 60 Vbeta and 13 Jbeta primers. Sequencing was performed with immunoSEQ multiplex PCR; in TCRdb, only in-frame clones are kept and a portion is missing. The repertoire holds about 190,000 clones, with approximately 86% as singletons. Sequencing used PBMCs. The receptors originated from a woman younger than 30 in good health and CMV-seronegative.

This chain uses TRBV10-2 with TRBJ1-2, with D unclear. Looked up from germline, CDR1 is WSHSY and CDR2 is SAAADI. This CDR3 has 12 residues. Trimming pared 4 bases from V and 7 bases from J, leaving 10 bases between. For the CDR3, the DNA is TGCGCCAGCAGTGGGGCCGGCGCTGGCTACACCTTC. Its protein product is CASSGAGAGYTF.

The table lists this clone with a count of one. The rearrangement uses TRBV7-2 and TRBJ2-2; 12 bases map to TRBD2. Trimming removed 5 bases from V and 2 bases from J; junction bases left unmatched: 6. Germline CDR1 is SGHTA and CDR2 is FQGNSA. The CDR3 has 17 residues. The CDR3, as DNA: TGTGCCAGCAGCCCGGGACTAGCGGGCGGCAACACCGGGGAGCTGTTTTTT. Translated, it gives CASSPGLAGGNTGELFF.

This sequence joins TRBV19 and TRBJ2-2, with 7 positions matching TRBD2. The CDR3 is 15 amino acids. From germline, CDR1 is LNHDA and CDR2 SQIVND (reference sequence). With V trimmed by 5 bases and J by 5 bases, 8 bases remained unmatched. CDR3: CASSPGGGLTGELFF. CDR3 nucleotides: TGTGCCAGTAGTCCTGGGGGGGGTCTGACCGGGGAGCTGTTTTTT.

The rearrangement uses TRBV5-4 and TRBJ2-1, with 8 bases lining up with TRBD2. Germline lookup yields CDR1 SGHNT and CDR2 YYREEE (reference sequence). CDR3 length equals 15 residues. V shed 4 bases and J 1 base; nucleotides not matched to a gene: 4. CDR3 sequence (DNA): TGTGCCAGCAGCGGGACTAGGGGGTCCTACAATGAGCAGTTCTTC. This translates into CASSGTRGSYNEQFF.

V and J are TRBV2 and TRBJ1-1, with 7 positions matching TRBD1. The CDR3 contains 15 residues. The ends lost 4 bases at V and 4 bases at J; junction bases unmatched: 9. CDR1 and CDR2 from the germline V gene are SNHLY and FYNNEI. The CDR3 protein is CASSGGQLGVTEAFF. In nucleotides, the CDR3 is TGTGCCAGCAGTGGGGGACAGTTAGGGGTCACTGAAGCTTTCTTT.

The chain uses TRBV7-2 and TRBJ2-6, with a weak D call TRBD1 (6 bases). The CDR3 is 18 residues long. CDR1 and CDR2 from the germline V gene are SGHTA and FQGNSA. The V gene lost 5 bases and the J gene lost 0 bases, with 17 bases spanning the gap. The CDR3 DNA follows: TGTGCCAGCAGCCCCCTGGACAGCTCAAACTCTGGGGCCAACGTCCTGACTTTC. As protein: CASSPLDSSNSGANVLTF.

V and J are TRBV2 and TRBJ1-6; 9 bases align to TRBD1. Per germline, CDR1 SNHLY and CDR2 FYNNEI. The CDR3 is 18 amino acids. V was pared by 6 bases and J by 1 base, with 10 bases of the junction left unmatched. The CDR3 region is CASSLSGQGGSYNSPLHF. The CDR3 nucleotides read TGTGCCAGCAGCCTCTCGGGACAGGGTGGGTCCTATAATTCACCCCTCCACTTT.

The chain has TRBV27 and TRBJ2-2; 11 bases align to TRBD2. The ends lost 6 bases at V and 1 base at J; junction bases unmatched: 10. CDR3 length: 18 residues. Germline loops: CDR1 MNHEY, CDR2 SMNVEV (reference sequence). This chain's CDR3 is CASSSGLAATRNTGELFF. In DNA, the CDR3 is TGTGCCAGCAGCTCGGGACTAGCGGCTACCAGGAACACCGGGGAGCTGTTTTTT.

As to this clone: One end of the junction fails to match germline, which may point to a read error. The chain uses TRBV6-5 and TRBJ2-5; 7 bases agree with TRBD2. Germline assignment: CDR1 MNHEY and CDR2 SVGAGI. The CDR3 extends over 11 amino acids. The CDR3 sequence is CASRTRETQHF. CDR3 nucleotide sequence: TGTGCCAGCAGAACGCGGGAGACCCAGCACTTC.

The J gene is TRBJ1-1, the V gene TRBV7-8; TRBD1 might be the D (5 bases). CDR1 is SGHVS, CDR2 FQNEAQ, per germline. The CDR3 runs 14 residues. Between the trimmed V and J ends, which lost 5 bases and 1 base, there was a span of 11 bases. CDR3 loop: CASSPGRGNTEAFF. Here the CDR3 DNA reads TGTGCCAGCAGCCCCGGGAGGGGGAACACTGAAGCTTTCTTT.

The chain joins TRBV6-1 to TRBJ2-7, with D perhaps TRBD1 (6 bases). The CDR3 runs 17 residues. The germline CDR1 and CDR2 sequences are MNHNS and SASEGT. V was clipped by 0 bases and J by 5 bases, with 20 bases between them. CDR3 nucleotide sequence: TGTGCCAGCAGTGAAGCGCTGGGGTCAGGGGCTCAGGACGAGCAGTACTTC. This sequence encodes CASSEALGSGAQDEQYF.

This clone was seen only a few times. The chain combines TRBV7-6 with TRBJ1-2, with 7 bases lining up with TRBD1. CDR3 length: 14 residues. Germline V gene data show CDR1 as SGHVS and CDR2 as FNYEAQ. The junction had 12 bases not matched to a gene; V was cut back by 5 bases and J by 9 bases. CDR3 nucleotides: TGTGCCAGCAGCCAGACAGGGATTGGGGAGAGCTACACCTTC. It specifies CASSQTGIGESYTF.

The chain couples TRBV4-2 to TRBJ2-3; TRBD2 agrees at 12 bases. This CDR3 contains 15 residues. The V segment lost 4 bases and the J segment 1 base; nucleotides outside the gene matches: 0. Germline values: CDR1 LGHNA, CDR2 YNFKEQ. CDR3 sequence (DNA): TGTGCCAGCAGCCGACTAGCGGGGGGCACAGATACGCAGTATTTT. It translates to CASSRLAGGTDTQYF.

The chain is built from TRBV29-1 and TRBJ2-5; D is perhaps TRBD2 (5 bases). This CDR3 has 12 residues. Germline CDR1 reads SQVTM; CDR2 reads ANQGSEA. Trimming took 6 bases from V and 5 from J, leaving 13 bases between them. The CDR3 nucleotides are TGCAGCGTGACGGGATATGGGGAGACCCAGTACTTC. This codes for CSVTGYGETQYF.

The chain uses TRBV6-5 and TRBJ2-3; weak D call: TRBD1 (5 bases). V was cut by 2 bases and J by 2 bases, with 11 bases left in between. CDR1 and CDR2 (germline): MNHEY, SVGAGI. This CDR3 is built from 15 residues. The CDR3 sequence is CASSYRGPLTDTQYF. The DNA for the CDR3 is TGTGCCAGCAGTTACAGGGGCCCCCTCACAGATACGCAGTATTTT.

This clone was detected once. The chain recombines TRBV7-9 with TRBJ2-1; D gene unclear. The V gene lost 2 bases and the J gene lost 0 bases, with 8 bases spanning the gap. CDR1 and CDR2 (germline): SEHNR, FQNEAQ (reference sequence). The CDR3 spans 15 residues. The CDR3: CASSLTVSSYNEQFF. The CDR3 nucleotides are TGTGCCAGCAGCTTAACGGTGAGCTCCTACAATGAGCAGTTCTTC.

This clone was observed a handful of times. This chain links TRBV6-1 with TRBJ2-3; 11 bases are a match to TRBD2. This CDR3 has 13 amino acids. J lost 3 bases, V lost 10 bases, and 3 bases had no gene match. CDR1 is MNHNS and CDR2 is SASEGT in the germline V gene. In DNA, the CDR3 is TGTGCCACCCTAGCGGGAGGTACAGATACGCAGTATTTT. Protein: CATLAGGTDTQYF.

A remark on this clone: One end of the junction is discordant with germline, which a read error may explain. V usage is TRBV2 and J usage is TRBJ2-7; D is perhaps TRBD2 (5 bases). The germline CDR1 and CDR2 sequences are SNHLY and FYNNEI. The CDR3 runs to 14 residues. The CDR3 here is CAGSRTSLSYEQYF. CDR3 nucleotides: TGTGCCGGCAGCCGGACTTCCCTCTCCTACGAGCAGTACTTC.

This clone was seen just once. The V and J genes are TRBV9 and TRBJ1-6, with D possibly matching TRBD1 (5 bases). This CDR3 has 14 amino acids. V was cut by 2 bases and J by 7 bases, with 10 bases left in between. Germline V CDR1 and CDR2: SGDLS, YYNGEE. The chain's CDR3 is CASSVSGRNSPLHF. DNA of the CDR3: TGTGCCAGCAGCGTTTCAGGGCGGAATTCACCCCTCCACTTT. Drawing the rest from reference TRBV9 and TRBJ1-6, the complete variable domain is DSGVTQTPKHLITATGQRVTLRCSPRSGDLSVYWYQQSLDQGLQFLIQYYNGEERAKGNILERFSAQQFPDLHSELNLSSLELGDSALYFCASSVSGRNSPLHFGNGTRLTVT.

The chain is built from TRBV6-6 and TRBJ2-3; 8 bases are a match to TRBD2. The CDR3 spans 15 residues. Germline V lookup: CDR1 MNHNY, CDR2 SVGAGI (reference sequence). Trimming at V came to 6 bases and at J to 3 bases, leaving 8 bases not matched to a gene. Here the CDR3 reads CASSPPLADTDTQYF. CDR3 DNA: TGTGCCAGCAGCCCACCACTAGCGGATACAGATACGCAGTATTTT.